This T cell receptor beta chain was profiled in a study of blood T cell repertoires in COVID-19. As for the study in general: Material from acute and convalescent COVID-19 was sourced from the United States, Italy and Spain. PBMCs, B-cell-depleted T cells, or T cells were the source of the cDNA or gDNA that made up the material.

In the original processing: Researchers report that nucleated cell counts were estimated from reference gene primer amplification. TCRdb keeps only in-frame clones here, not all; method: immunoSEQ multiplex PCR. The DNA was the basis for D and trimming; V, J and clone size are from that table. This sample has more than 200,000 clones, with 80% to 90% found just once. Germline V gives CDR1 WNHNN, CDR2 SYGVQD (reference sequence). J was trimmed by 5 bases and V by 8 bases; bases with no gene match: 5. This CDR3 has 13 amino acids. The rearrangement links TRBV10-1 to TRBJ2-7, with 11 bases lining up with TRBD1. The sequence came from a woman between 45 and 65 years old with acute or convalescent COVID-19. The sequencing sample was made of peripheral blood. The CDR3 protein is CASEGQGAHEQYF. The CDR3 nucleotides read TGCGCCAGCGAAGGACAGGGGGCCCACGAGCAGTACTTC.